This T cell receptor (beta chain) was documented in a study of CD8 T cells in ankylosing spondylitis. Notes on the study in general: A CD8+ phenotype characterized the disease-linked clones, which were relatively rare in peripheral blood. Characteristic of ankylosing spondylitis blood, it appeared, was a TCR beta motif comprising roughly eight highly homologous variants. Prior work had noted some motif variants in reactive arthritis blood and synovial fluid.

In this sample, this clonotype turned up many times. Its antigen is currently unknown. The CDR3 sequence is 13 residues long. V lost 5 bases and J 1 base, leaving 9 bases between the germline ends. CDR1 and CDR2 (germline): DFQATT, SNEGSKA (reference sequence). Quantitative molecular-barcoded 5'-RACE generated the TCR beta libraries. TCRdb ran MiXCR on the 5' RACE reads and lists one entry per CDR3 protein. This repertoire shows more than 500,000 distinct CDR3 sequences, 5.3% found once; its top ten account for roughly 3.5%. This receptor was identified in a male donor with ankylosing spondylitis. Sequenced: blood, either unsorted or a sorted T cell fraction (not recorded which). V usage is TRBV20-1 and J usage is TRBJ1-5; possibly TRBD1 for D (5 bases). This chain's CDR3 is CSAGGRSNQPQHF. CDR3 coding DNA: TGCAGTGCTGGGGGACGCAGCAATCAGCCCCAGCATTTT.